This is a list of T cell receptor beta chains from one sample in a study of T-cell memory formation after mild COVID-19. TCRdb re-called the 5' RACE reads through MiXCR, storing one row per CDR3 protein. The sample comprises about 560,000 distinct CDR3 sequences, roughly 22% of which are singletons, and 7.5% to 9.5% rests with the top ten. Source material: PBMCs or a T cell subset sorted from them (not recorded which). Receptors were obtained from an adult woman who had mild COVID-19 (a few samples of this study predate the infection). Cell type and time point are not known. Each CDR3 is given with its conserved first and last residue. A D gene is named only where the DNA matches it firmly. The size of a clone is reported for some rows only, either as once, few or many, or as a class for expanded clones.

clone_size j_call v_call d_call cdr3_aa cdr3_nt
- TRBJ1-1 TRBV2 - CASSWTLKGTEAFF TGTGCCAGCAGCTGGACCCTGAAGGGCACTGAAGCTTTCTTT
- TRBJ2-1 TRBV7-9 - CASREGVSEQFF TGTGCCAGCAGGGAAGGGGTCTCTGAGCAGTTCTTC
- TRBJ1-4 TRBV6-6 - CASSTGGWIEKLFF TGTGCCAGCAGTACCGGGGGGTGGATTGAAAAACTGTTTTTT
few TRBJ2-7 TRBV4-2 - CASSQGESGVSYEQYF TGTGCCAGCAGCCAAGGCGAGAGTGGGGTCTCCTACGAGCAGTACTTC
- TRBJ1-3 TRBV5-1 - CASSLDGGSGNTIYF TGCGCCAGCAGCTTGGATGGCGGCTCTGGAAACACCATATATTTT
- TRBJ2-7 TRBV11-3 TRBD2 CASSLGGSMYEQYF TGTGCCAGCAGCTTGGGGGGGAGCATGTACGAGCAGTACTTC
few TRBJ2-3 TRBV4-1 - CASSHLGLSADTQYF TGCGCCAGCAGCCATTTGGGACTCAGCGCAGATACGCAGTATTTT
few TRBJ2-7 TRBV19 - CATRHRSSYEQYF TGTGCCACCAGGCACCGAAGCTCCTACGAGCAGTACTTC
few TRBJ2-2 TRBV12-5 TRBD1 CASGLSRRGQVRTGELFF TGTGCTAGTGGTTTGTCCCGACGGGGACAGGTTCGCACCGGGGAGCTGTTTTTT
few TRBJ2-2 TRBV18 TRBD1 CASSANRGRTGELFF TGTGCCAGCTCAGCTAACAGGGGGCGGACCGGGGAGCTGTTTTTT
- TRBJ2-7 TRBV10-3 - CAIGRLTGNFSSYEQYF TGTGCCATCGGGAGGCTGACAGGGAATTTTAGCTCCTACGAGCAGTACTTC
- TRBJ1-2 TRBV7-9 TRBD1 CASSRDREGGYTF TGTGCCAGCAGCAGGGACAGGGAGGGAGGCTACACCTTC
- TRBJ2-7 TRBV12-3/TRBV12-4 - CASSLGLVDPEEQYF TGTGCCAGCAGTTTAGGACTAGTTGACCCTGAAGAGCAGTACTTC
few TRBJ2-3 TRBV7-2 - CASSFRVRARTDTQYF TGTGCCAGCAGCTTTCGGGTCCGGGCGCGGACAGATACGCAGTATTTT
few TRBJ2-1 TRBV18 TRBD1 CASSHAGTGDNEQFF TGTGCCAGCTCGCACGCCGGGACAGGGGATAATGAGCAGTTCTTC
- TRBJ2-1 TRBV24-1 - CATSDPQARAANEQFF TGTGCCACCAGTGACCCACAAGCGAGGGCGGCGAATGAGCAGTTCTTC
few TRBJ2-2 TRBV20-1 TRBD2 CSAREEARLAGTGELFF TGCAGTGCTAGAGAAGAGGCCCGCCTAGCGGGGACCGGGGAGCTGTTTTTT
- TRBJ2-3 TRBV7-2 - CASSLVVPDGRTDTQYF TGTGCCAGCAGCTTAGTAGTCCCCGACGGGCGCACAGATACGCAGTATTTT
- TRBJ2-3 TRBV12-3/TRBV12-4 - CASSLWAASTDTQYF TGTGCCAGCAGTTTATGGGCAGCTAGCACAGATACGCAGTATTTT
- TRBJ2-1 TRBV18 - CASSPGAGQGEQFF TGTGCCAGCTCACCCGGTGCCGGGCAGGGTGAGCAGTTCTTC
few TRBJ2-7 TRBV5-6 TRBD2 CASWKRGVHYEQYF TGTGCCAGCTGGAAGCGGGGGGTTCACTACGAGCAGTACTTC
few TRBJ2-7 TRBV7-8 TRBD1 CASSLPGQPTYEQYF TGTGCCAGCAGCCTCCCGGGACAGCCGACCTACGAGCAGTACTTC
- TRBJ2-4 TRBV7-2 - CASSLDQGQNIQYF TGTGCCAGCAGCTTAGACCAGGGGCAAAACATTCAGTACTTC
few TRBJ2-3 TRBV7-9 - CASSFVLGYTDTQYF TGTGCCAGCAGCTTTGTCCTGGGTTACACAGATACGCAGTATTTT
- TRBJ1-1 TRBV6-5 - CASSYESLAATEAFF TGTGCCAGCAGTTACGAATCTCTGGCGGCCACTGAAGCTTTCTTT
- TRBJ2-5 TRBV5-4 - CASSLSRGQETQYF TGTGCCAGCAGCTTGTCACGGGGGCAAGAGACCCAGTACTTC
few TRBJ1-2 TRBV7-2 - CASSLTGQGQGYGYTF TGTGCCAGCAGCTTGACCGGCCAAGGGCAAGGCTATGGCTACACCTTC
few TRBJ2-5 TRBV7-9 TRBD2 CASSSGMGGTEETQYF TGTGCCAGCTCGTCCGGGATGGGGGGGACCGAAGAGACCCAGTACTTC
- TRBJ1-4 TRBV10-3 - CAISETGSSKKLFF TGTGCCATCAGTGAGACAGGGAGTTCTAAAAAACTGTTTTTT
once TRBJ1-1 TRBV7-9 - CASISQANTEAFF TGTGCCAGCATCTCGCAAGCGAACACTGAAGCTTTCTTT
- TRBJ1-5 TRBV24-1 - CATSGGQVNQPQHF TGTGCCACCAGCGGAGGGCAGGTCAATCAGCCCCAGCATTTT
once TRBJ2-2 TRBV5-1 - CASSLSPSGHNTGELFF TGCGCCAGCAGCCTAAGTCCTTCAGGACATAACACCGGGGAGCTGTTTTTT
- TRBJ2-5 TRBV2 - CASIDVETQYF TGTGCCAGCATTGACGTGGAGACCCAGTACTTC
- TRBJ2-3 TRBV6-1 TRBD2 CASRNLAGATDTQYF TGTGCCAGCAGGAATCTAGCGGGGGCCACAGATACGCAGTATTTT
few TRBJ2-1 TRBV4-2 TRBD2 CASRREDGNEQFF TGTGCCAGCAGACGGGAGGATGGTAATGAGCAGTTCTTC